This T cell receptor beta chain emerged from a study of blood T cells in healthy people across ages. For the second PCR, which ran for roughly 6 to 12 cycles, a sample-barcoded 5' primer and a J-beta primer mix were used. MiXCR was run by TCRdb on the 5' RACE reads, yielding one entry per CDR3 protein. The repertoire consists of fewer than 900,000 distinct CDR3 sequences, with roughly 45% occurring once and the leading ten covering 20% to 25%. Germline V gene data show CDR1 as MNHEY and CDR2 as SVGAGI. The CDR3 is 15 residues long. With 5 bases clipped from V and 6 bases from J, the junction kept 8 bases outside the gene matches.

This sequence joins TRBV6-5 and TRBJ2-7; 12 bases align to TRBD1. The sample was blood. The TCR sequence derives from a woman aged 60-75 years in good health. CDR3 nucleotides: TGTGCCAGCAGTAGGCCGGGACAGGGGGCTCTCGAGCAGTACTTC. Its translation is CASSRPGQGALEQYF.